The 24 T cell receptor beta chains given below trace back to one sample, sequenced in a study of molecular identifiers for immune sequencing clone quantification. TCRdb recomputed calls from the PCR reads with MiXCR, one row per CDR3 protein. The data show about 40,000 distinct CDR3 sequences, under 20% seen once. The sequencing input was naive CD8+ T cells from blood, with Jurkat cell RNA spiked in. Subset specified: FACS-sorted CD8+CD4-CCR7+CD45RA+ naive T cells. The receptors were gathered from a human donor in good health. Some libraries in this study had Jurkat cell RNA spiked in.

In this sample, this clonotype turned up many times. The chain has TRBV7-9 and TRBJ2-1; D is undetermined. The CDR3 is 12 residues long. Trimming stripped 1 base from V and 9 bases from J, with 7 bases between. The germline V gene encodes CDR1 SEHNR and CDR2 FQNEAQ (reference sequence). CDR3 loop: CASSLVVREQFF. The DNA for the CDR3 is TGTGCCAGCAGCTTAGTCGTGCGTGAGCAGTTCTTC.

This clonotype came up many times. V gene TRBV18 combines with J gene TRBJ1-5; D uncertain. The germline V gene has CDR1 KGHSH and CDR2 LQKENI. Trimming removed 3 bases at V and 2 bases at J, with 14 bases between. CDR3 length equals 16 residues. CDR3 sequence (DNA): TGTGCCAGCTCACCTGGACTCCTATCACGCAATCAGCCCCAGCATTTT. Translating gives CASSPGLLSRNQPQHF. The full variable domain, its missing parts supplied by reference TRBV18 and TRBJ1-5, is NAGVMQNPRHLVRRRGQEARLRCSPMKGHSHVYWYRQLPEEGLKFMVYLQKENIIDESGMPKERFSAEFPKEGPSILRIQQVVRGDSAAYFCASSPGLLSRNQPQHFGDGTRLSIL.

This chain links TRBV5-4 with TRBJ1-1; TRBD1 is a possible D gene (5 bases). Trimming took off 5 bases at V and 10 bases at J, with 21 bases between the two ends. The CDR3 runs to 14 residues. CDR1 is SGHNT, CDR2 YYREEE, per germline (reference sequence). DNA for the CDR3: TGTGCCAGCAGGTCCGGGACCGAGAGATCGGGAGCTTTCTTT. Protein product: CASRSGTERSGAFF.

The CDR3 here is CASKNPLLAGVIADTQYF. DNA for the CDR3: TGTGCCAGCAAGAACCCCCTACTAGCGGGAGTCATCGCAGATACGCAGTATTTT. The chain recombines TRBV2 with TRBJ2-3; 11 bases match TRBD2. Trimming cost V 7 bases and J 4 bases; bases outside gene matches: 16. The CDR3 length is 18 residues. The germline V gene encodes CDR1 SNHLY and CDR2 FYNNEI.

This clonotype was seen many times. The rearrangement links TRBV20-1 to TRBJ2-3; the D gene is possibly TRBD1 (8 bases). CDR3 size: 15 residues. CDR1 DFQATT and CDR2 SNEGSKA come from the germline V gene (reference sequence). The germline V and J ends were trimmed by 4 bases and 4 bases, with 18 bases remaining between them. CDR3 protein: CSAKTRQGRADTQYF. The CDR3 DNA sequence: TGCAGTGCTAAAACTCGACAGGGGAGGGCAGATACGCAGTATTTT.

This clonotype has just a few counts. The rearrangement uses TRBV11-2 and TRBJ2-1; D is unclear. The germline V gene encodes CDR1 SGHAT and CDR2 FQNNGV. The CDR3 loop spans 15 amino acids. V dropped 3 bases and J dropped 7 bases, with 16 bases sitting between them. In nucleotides, the CDR3 is TGTGCCAGCAGCTTCGGATTCGTTGACACTAATGAGCAGTTCTTC. It yields the protein CASSFGFVDTNEQFF.

This clonotype was detected only a few times. This sequence joins TRBV19 and TRBJ2-1; 7 positions agree with TRBD2. Germline V gene sequence: CDR1 LNHDA, CDR2 SQIVND (reference sequence). The CDR3 is 17 amino acids. Trimming cost V 6 bases and J 7 bases; bases outside gene matches: 18. The CDR3 reads CASSLTPGLPFQNEQFF. CDR3 nucleotides: TGTGCCAGTAGCCTCACACCGGGACTACCCTTCCAGAATGAGCAGTTCTTC. Together with reference TRBV19 and TRBJ2-1, the CDR3 gives the full variable domain: DGGITQSPKYLFRKEGQNVTLSCEQNLNHDAMYWYRQDPGQGLRLIYYSQIVNDFQKGDIAEGYSVSREKKESFPLTVTSAQKNPTAFYLCASSLTPGLPFQNEQFFGPGTRLTVL.

This clonotype occurred many times. This chain joins TRBV4-2 and TRBJ2-7, with a weak D call TRBD1 (5 bases). The V and J ends lost 1 base and 1 base respectively, with 14 bases between them. The CDR3 is 16 amino acids. Germline values: CDR1 LGHNA, CDR2 YNFKEQ. In DNA, the CDR3 is TGTGCCAGCAGCCAAGTATTAGGGGATCTGTCCTACGAGCAGTACTTC. Protein: CASSQVLGDLSYEQYF.

As for this clonotype: This may be a read error: a much more frequent sequence differs by one nucleotide. V gene TRBV7-6 combines with J gene TRBJ2-6; D possibly corresponds to TRBD1 (5 bases). Germline V gene lookup returns CDR1 SGHVS and CDR2 FNYEAQ. This CDR3 spans 13 amino acids. The CDR3 spells CASSFSGANVPTF. In DNA, the CDR3 is TGTGCCAGCAGCTTCTCTGGGGCCAACGTCCCGACTTTC.

This sequence joins TRBV2 and TRBJ2-7, with D perhaps TRBD1 (5 bases). Trimming took 5 bases from V and 0 from J, leaving 17 bases between them. The CDR3 runs to 16 residues. Germline V gene data show CDR1 as SNHLY and CDR2 as FYNNEI. The CDR3 loop is CASSQFGQGSSYEQYF. In DNA, the CDR3 is TGTGCCAGCAGTCAGTTTGGGCAGGGAAGCTCCTACGAGCAGTACTTC.

At least ten counts were recorded for this clonotype. The rearrangement joins TRBV13 to TRBJ1-1, with 9 bases that match TRBD1. The CDR3 runs to 13 residues. The germline gives CDR1 PRHDT, CDR2 FYEKMQ (reference sequence). V trimming: 4 bases; J trimming: 3 bases; junction bases outside the gene matches: 0. The CDR3 DNA reads TGTGCCAGCAGCTGGACAGGGGACACTGAAGCTTTCTTT. Translated: CASSWTGDTEAFF.

The chain uses TRBV7-9 and TRBJ2-6; D not certain. CDR3 length equals 16 residues. Germline CDR1 reads SEHNR; CDR2 reads FQNEAQ (reference sequence). V gave up 9 bases and J gave up 0 bases, with 15 bases separating them. The chain's CDR3 is CARAEHPRSGANVLTF. The DNA of the CDR3 is TGTGCCAGGGCGGAACACCCCCGCTCTGGGGCCAACGTCCTGACTTTC.

This clonotype was counted ten times or more. This sequence joins TRBV7-3 and TRBJ1-1, with D hard to call. Trimming shortened V by 1 base and J by 9 bases, and 30 bases separated the two germline ends. Germline assignment: CDR1 SGHTA and CDR2 FQGTGA. This CDR3 spans 19 amino acids. CDR3 region: CASSLKGLLDCLMVGQAFF. The DNA of the CDR3 is TGTGCCAGCAGCTTAAAGGGTCTCCTTGACTGTCTGATGGTTGGGCAAGCTTTCTTT.

This clonotype occurred many times. V gene TRBV20-1 combines with J gene TRBJ1-1; D call uncertain. Germline CDR1 is DFQATT and CDR2 is SNEGSKA (reference sequence). Trimming cost V 1 base and J 7 bases, with 4 bases left between them. This CDR3 spans 10 amino acids. The CDR3 sequence is CSARAGEAFF. The CDR3 nucleotides are TGCAGTGCTAGAGCGGGTGAAGCTTTCTTT.

On this clonotype: This may arise from a read error, as a much more abundant clone is one base away. The chain carries TRBV28 and TRBJ2-1; possibly TRBD1 for D (5 bases). The CDR3 extends over 12 amino acids. The germline gives CDR1 MDHEN, CDR2 SYDVKM. CDR3 sequence: CVSRDSYNEQFF. The CDR3 nucleotides read TGTGTCAGCAGAGACAGCTACAATGAGCAGTTCTTC.

The V gene is TRBV28, the J gene TRBJ2-7; 7 bases agree with TRBD1. The CDR3 is 15 residues long. Germline lookup yields CDR1 MDHEN and CDR2 SYDVKM. V lost 5 bases, J lost 5 bases, and 12 bases stayed unmatched. CDR3 in DNA: TGTGCCAGCAGTGACGACAGGGAACACGTAGACGAGCAGTACTTC. This codes for CASSDDREHVDEQYF.

In the case of this clonotype: This sequence may be a read error, since a much larger clone differs from it by one base. The chain is built from TRBV2 and TRBJ1-4; no reliable D call. This CDR3 has 15 residues. Trimming removed 2 bases from V and 8 bases from J, with 15 bases in between. CDR1 and CDR2 from the germline V gene are SNHLY and FYNNEI. CDR3 sequence reads: CASSEWERAGEKLFF. The CDR3 bases are TGTGCCAGCAGTGAATGGGAACGGGCGGGAGAAAAACTGTTTTTT.

This clonotype has a count of ten or more. This chain links TRBV29-1 with TRBJ2-1; 12 positions agree with TRBD2. There are 17 residues in the CDR3. Germline V CDR1 and CDR2: SQVTM, ANQGSEA. Trimming cost V 4 bases and J 0 bases; bases outside gene matches: 7. The CDR3 nucleotides read TGCAGCGTTGGAAGACTAGCGGGAGCTCGCTCCTACAATGAGCAGTTCTTC. Its translation: CSVGRLAGARSYNEQFF.

This clonotype is classed as medium-sized. The chain uses TRBV7-9 and TRBJ1-1, with 9 positions matching TRBD1. V shed 5 bases, J shed 10 bases, and the junction held 5 bases outside the gene matches. The germline gives CDR1 SEHNR, CDR2 FQNEAQ (reference sequence). CDR3 length equals 12 residues. Here the CDR3 reads CASSLQGAPAFF. CDR3 nucleotides: TGTGCCAGCAGCCTACAGGGGGCCCCAGCTTTCTTT.

The genes are TRBV19 and TRBJ1-2; no clear D. V lost 6 bases, J lost 3 bases, and 23 bases lay in between. Germline V gene sequence: CDR1 LNHDA, CDR2 SQIVND (reference sequence). The CDR3 runs to 17 residues. The CDR3 loop is CASSRDWYGDPDYGYTF. DNA for the CDR3: TGTGCCAGTAGCCGCGATTGGTACGGGGATCCGGACTATGGCTACACCTTC.

This clonotype was counted only a few times. The chain links TRBV5-1 to TRBJ1-2, with 7 bases matching TRBD1. After removal of 4 bases from V and 4 bases from J, the junction contained 7 bases not matched to a gene. CDR1 is SGHRS, CDR2 YFSETQ, per germline. The CDR3 contains 14 residues. CDR3 DNA: TGCGCCAGCAGCCCCGGGGACAGCACCTATGGCTACACCTTC. It specifies CASSPGDSTYGYTF.

This clonotype was counted ten times or more. The chain uses TRBV28 and TRBJ2-3; D may be TRBD1 or TRBD2 (5 bases each). Trimming pared 5 bases from V and 4 bases from J, leaving 13 bases between. Looked up from germline, CDR1 is MDHEN and CDR2 is SYDVKM. The CDR3 covers 14 residues. CDR3 sequence (DNA): TGTGCCAGCAGTCCAATCTCGGGGCCAGATACGCAGTATTTT. It specifies CASSPISGPDTQYF.

With respect to this clonotype: Possible read error: a much larger clone is one base away. V gene TRBV14 combines with J gene TRBJ2-2, with unresolved D. This CDR3 spans 11 amino acids. Germline CDR1 SGHDN, CDR2 FVKESK. The CDR3 bases are TGTGCCGGCAGCCAAGGGGGGGAGCTGTTTTTT. Its protein is CAGSQGGELFF.

This clonotype has at least ten counts. The chain uses TRBV5-6 and TRBJ1-1; D is uncertain. CDR1 is SGHDT, CDR2 YYEEEE, per germline. The CDR3 contains 13 residues. Trimming left V 4 bases short and J 1 base short, with 8 bases between. The CDR3 sequence: CASSPNTNTEAFF. In DNA, the CDR3 is TGTGCCAGCAGCCCGAATACGAACACTGAAGCTTTCTTT.